This T cell receptor (beta chain) was captured in a study of cytomegalovirus exposure and HLA in healthy donors. Study background: Earlier work reported about 110 million unique TCR beta sequences from 180 million or so T cells. General study points: When a later analysis compared HLA-associated TCR beta chains with equally common others, the HLA-associated chains turned out to be more clonally expanded and to have lower generation probabilities. In a later analysis, TCR beta V- and J-gene trimming was associated with a missense DCLRE1C variant. A later analysis reportedly identified an Asian-associated ancestry cluster as carrying fewer N-insertions than the 666-donor mean.

CDR3 size: 13 residues. Germline CDR1 reads PRHDT; CDR2 reads FYEKMQ (reference sequence). Germline trimming cut 4 bases from V and 14 bases from J; bases unmatched to any gene: 10. Amplification used 60 Vbeta primers and 13 Jbeta primers. Assay: immunoSEQ multiplex PCR; the TCRdb copy retains only in-frame clones and omits some. The sample includes over 85,000 clones, about two thirds of them seen just once. Regarding this clone: Its antigen is undetermined.

Sequencing was performed on PBMCs. The receptor's source is a female donor in good health and CMV-seronegative. The rearrangement uses TRBV13 and TRBJ2-1; 8 bases are a match to TRBD1. CDR3 nucleotide sequence: TGTGCCAGCAGCTCGAACCATGACAGGGGCGAGTTCTTC. Amino acid sequence: CASSSNHDRGEFF.